These 31 T cell receptor beta chains share one sample of origin, sequenced in a study of T cells after yellow fever vaccination. TCRdb processed the 5' RACE reads anew with MiXCR; each CDR3 protein has one entry. The sample records 200,000 to 250,000 distinct CDR3 sequences, less than 8.5% being singletons. The sample consisted of CD4+ T cells sorted from PBMCs, taken 15 days after the yellow fever booster vaccination. The receptors shown here come from a man aged 30 to 45 who received the YFV17D yellow fever vaccine.

This clonotype has ten or more counts. This chain joins TRBV5-1 and TRBJ1-1; D is ambiguous. This CDR3 is 15 amino acids long. The germline V gene has CDR1 SGHRS and CDR2 YFSETQ. With 2 bases removed from V and 2 bases from J, the gap between germline ends came to 13 bases. The CDR3 DNA sequence: TGCGCCAGCAGCTTAGATCCGGGGATCAACACTGAAGCTTTCTTT. It specifies CASSLDPGINTEAFF. The entire variable domain, with the rest obtained from reference TRBV5-1 and TRBJ1-1, is as follows: KAGVTQTPRYLIKTRGQQVTLSCSPISGHRSVSWYQQTPGQGLQFLFEYFSETQRNKGNFPGRFSGRQFSNSRSEMNVSTLELGDSALYLCASSLDPGINTEAFFGQGTRLTVV.

This clonotype was observed a few times. The chain employs TRBV7-6 and TRBJ2-3; 8 positions match TRBD2. The germline CDR1 and CDR2 sequences are SGHVS and FNYEAQ. V shed 6 bases and J 3 bases; nucleotides not matched to a gene: 11. The CDR3 is 16 amino acids. The CDR3 DNA follows: TGTGCCAGCAGTCTAAAAAGCGGGAGCGAGACAGATACGCAGTATTTT. Translating gives CASSLKSGSETDTQYF. Supplemented by reference TRBV7-6 and TRBJ2-3, the full variable domain reads GAGVSQSPRYKVTKRGQDVALRCDPISGHVSLYWYRQALGQGPEFLTYFNYEAQQDKSGLPNDRFSAERPEGSISTLTIQRTEQRDSAMYRCASSLKSGSETDTQYFGPGTRLTVL.

This chain uses TRBV29-1 with TRBJ2-7; TRBD2 matches at 10 bases. The CDR3 sequence is 14 residues long. V lost 4 bases and J lost 4; bases outside the gene matches: 7. Germline CDR1 reads SQVTM; CDR2 reads ANQGSEA. The DNA for the CDR3 is TGCAGCGTTGGAGCCCTAGCGGGAGAATACGAGCAGTACTTC. As protein: CSVGALAGEYEQYF.

This clonotype was seen only a few times. The V gene is TRBV15, the J gene TRBJ2-5, with 8 bases fitting TRBD2. Germline CDR1 reads LNHNV; CDR2 reads YYDKDF (reference sequence). The length of the CDR3 is 15 residues. The V segment lost 4 bases and the J segment 5 bases; nucleotides outside the gene matches: 9. The CDR3 loop reads CATSKPAGGQETQYF. CDR3 DNA sequence: TGTGCCACCAGCAAACCCGCGGGAGGTCAGGAGACCCAGTACTTC. The whole variable domain, filled in from reference TRBV15 and TRBJ2-5, reads DAMVIQNPRYQVTQFGKPVTLSCSQTLNHNVMYWYQQKSSQAPKLLFHYYDKDFNNEADTPDNFQSRRPNTSFCFLDIRSPGLGDTAMYLCATSKPAGGQETQYFGPGTRLLVL.

The J gene is TRBJ2-2, the V gene TRBV2, with D uncertain. Trimming took off 6 bases at V and 0 bases at J, with 8 bases between the two ends. Germline loops: CDR1 SNHLY, CDR2 FYNNEI. CDR3 size: 14 residues. The CDR3 sequence is CASRAESNTGELFF. The CDR3 nucleotides are TGTGCCAGCAGGGCAGAATCGAACACCGGGGAGCTGTTTTTT.

The genes are TRBV6-5 and TRBJ2-7, with D unclear. The CDR3 runs 14 residues. V shed 0 bases and J shed 6 bases, with 12 bases lying between them. Germline CDR1 is MNHEY and CDR2 is SVGAGI. CDR3 in amino acids: CASSYSKTGREQYF. CDR3 DNA sequence: TGTGCCAGCAGTTACTCGAAGACCGGCCGCGAGCAGTACTTC.

This clonotype was picked up many times. The V and J genes are TRBV12-3 or TRBV12-4 and TRBJ2-7; no firm D call. This CDR3 contains 13 residues. V lost 3 bases, J lost 4 bases, and 10 bases lay in between. CDR3 in DNA: TGTGCCAGCAGTTTGACCGCGAAATACGAGCAGTACTTC. Amino acid sequence: CASSLTAKYEQYF.

This clonotype was detected ten times or more. The chain recombines TRBV5-1 with TRBJ2-5, with 8 nucleotides matching TRBD1. The CDR3 is 13 amino acids. Germline trimming cut 3 bases from V and 4 bases from J; bases unmatched to any gene: 2. CDR1 and CDR2 from the germline V gene are SGHRS and YFSETQ. The CDR3 DNA follows: TGCGCCAGCAGCTACACAGGGGGAGAGACCCAGTACTTC. It encodes CASSYTGGETQYF. The whole variable domain, remainder taken from reference TRBV5-1 and TRBJ2-5, is KAGVTQTPRYLIKTRGQQVTLSCSPISGHRSVSWYQQTPGQGLQFLFEYFSETQRNKGNFPGRFSGRQFSNSRSEMNVSTLELGDSALYLCASSYTGGETQYFGPGTRLLVL.

This chain connects TRBV7-9 to TRBJ2-7, with D perhaps matching TRBD1 or TRBD2 (5 bases each). Germline CDR1 is SEHNR and CDR2 is FQNEAQ (reference sequence). The CDR3 spans 16 residues. The V end was cut by 4 bases, the J end by 0 bases, with 16 bases between. The CDR3 sequence is CASSSSRDQSSYEQYF. The CDR3 DNA is TGTGCCAGCAGCTCCTCAAGGGACCAAAGCTCCTACGAGCAGTACTTC.

This clonotype was recorded at least ten times. The chain links TRBV18 to TRBJ2-5; TRBD2 is a possible D gene (5 bases). CDR1 and CDR2 from the germline V gene are KGHSH and LQKENI. CDR3 length equals 15 residues. V lost 0 bases to trimming and J lost 5 bases, with 13 bases between them. In DNA form, the CDR3 reads TGTGCCAGCTCACCACCGGCAGAGAGGAGGGAGACCCAGTACTTC. Translated, it gives CASSPPAERRETQYF.

This clonotype was counted ten times or more. V is TRBV5-1 and J is TRBJ2-6, with 8 bases that match TRBD1. The junction had 5 bases not matched to a gene; V was cut back by 3 bases and J by 0 bases. The CDR3 has 17 amino acids. Germline V gene sequence: CDR1 SGHRS, CDR2 YFSETQ. In DNA form, the CDR3 reads TGCGCCAGCAGCTCCGGACAGGGCAACTCTGGGGCCAACGTCCTGACTTTC. This encodes CASSSGQGNSGANVLTF.

This clonotype was detected a few times. This chain links TRBV6-2 or TRBV6-3 with TRBJ1-3; a weak D match, TRBD1 (5 bases). The CDR3 is 14 residues long. Germline V gene data show CDR1 as MNHEY and CDR2 as SVGEGT. Deletions cut 7 bases from V and 0 bases from J, with 10 bases between. In DNA form, the CDR3 reads TGTGCCAGCAATACAGGAACCTCTGGAAACACCATATATTTT. Translating gives CASNTGTSGNTIYF.

This clonotype was counted between two and nine times. The CDR3 is CASSRTSGSTYNEQFF. CDR3 in DNA: TGTGCCAGCAGTCGCACTAGCGGGAGCACCTACAATGAGCAGTTCTTC. This chain links TRBV5-6 with TRBJ2-1; 11 bases match TRBD2. The CDR3 is 16 amino acids. V shed 5 bases, J shed 2 bases, and the junction held 6 bases outside the gene matches. The germline gives CDR1 SGHDT, CDR2 YYEEEE.

At least ten counts were recorded for this clonotype. The V and J genes are TRBV12-3 or TRBV12-4 and TRBJ1-4; D is undetermined. This CDR3 has 13 residues. Trimming cost V 6 bases and J 10 bases, with 15 bases left between them. The CDR3 reads CASSPSGQRKLFF. As DNA, the CDR3 is TGTGCCAGCAGCCCTTCTGGTCAGCGAAAACTGTTTTTT.

V usage is TRBV29-1 and J usage is TRBJ2-1; TRBD2 might be the D (5 bases). The ends were cut back, 5 bases at V and 8 bases at J, with 16 bases in the middle. This CDR3 is built from 13 residues. Germline V lookup: CDR1 SQVTM, CDR2 ANQGSEA. For the CDR3, the DNA is TGCAGCGTTTTACGCATCGGGGTTCATGAGCAGTTCTTC. As protein: CSVLRIGVHEQFF.

This chain uses TRBV25-1 with TRBJ2-3, with TRBD1 matching over 9 bases. The V and J ends lost 1 base and 0 bases, in that order; junction bases with no gene match: 2. This CDR3 spans 16 amino acids. Per the germline V gene, CDR1 is MGHDK and CDR2 is SYGVNS. The CDR3 bases are TGTGCCAGCAGTGAATTGGGGACAGGGAGCACAGATACGCAGTATTTT. As protein: CASSELGTGSTDTQYF.

In this sample, this clonotype turned up many times. The chain has TRBV18 and TRBJ2-2; D not certain. Germline V lookup: CDR1 KGHSH, CDR2 LQKENI. This CDR3 contains 16 residues. Trimming shortened V by 2 bases and J by 4 bases, and 14 bases separated the two germline ends. The CDR3 sequence: CASSPGPDWTTGELFF. The CDR3 DNA reads as TGTGCCAGCTCACCAGGTCCAGACTGGACCACCGGGGAGCTGTTTTTT. Full variable domain (missing parts from reference TRBV18 and TRBJ2-2): NAGVMQNPRHLVRRRGQEARLRCSPMKGHSHVYWYRQLPEEGLKFMVYLQKENIIDESGMPKERFSAEFPKEGPSILRIQQVVRGDSAAYFCASSPGPDWTTGELFFGEGSRLTVL.

A few counts support this clonotype. The rearrangement links TRBV7-2 to TRBJ2-2; D is unclear. Germline V lookup: CDR1 SGHTA, CDR2 FQGNSA. The V end was cut by 2 bases, the J end by 8 bases, with 9 bases between. CDR3 size: 13 residues. The CDR3 is CASSLYFLGELFF. The CDR3 DNA is TGTGCCAGCAGCTTATACTTCTTGGGGGAGCTGTTTTTT.

This clonotype was detected a few times. The CDR3 DNA follows: TGTGCCAGCAGCAAAATTACGCGGCAGTACACAGATACGCAGTATTTT. Protein sequence: CASSKITRQYTDTQYF. The chain recombines TRBV21-1 with TRBJ2-3. TRBV21-1 is tagged as a pseudogene. The CDR3 spans 16 residues.

The chain couples TRBV7-2 to TRBJ2-1, with 13 bases lining up with TRBD2. Germline V CDR1 and CDR2: SGHTA, FQGNSA. CDR3 length equals 17 residues. J lost 8 bases, V lost 7 bases, and 14 bases had no gene match. In nucleotides, the CDR3 is TGTGCCAGCACCCTTAGGACTAGCGGGAGAGGTGGCTATGAGCAGTTCTTC. As protein: CASTLRTSGRGGYEQFF.

CDR3 in DNA: TGCGCCAGCAGCTTGGCCTTGGGACAGGGTGGTACTGAAGCTTTCTTT. This codes for CASSLALGQGGTEAFF. This chain links TRBV5-1 with TRBJ1-1; 9 bases match TRBD1. CDR3 size: 16 residues. Looked up from germline, CDR1 is SGHRS and CDR2 is YFSETQ. The trim removed 0 bases at V and 5 bases at J, leaving 8 bases unmatched.

The chain recombines TRBV19 with TRBJ2-6, with 7 positions matching TRBD1. Germline V lookup: CDR1 LNHDA, CDR2 SQIVND (reference sequence). J lost 0 bases, V lost 10 bases, and 9 bases had no gene match. CDR3 length: 16 residues. CDR3 residues: CATSDRYSSGANVLTF. CDR3 nucleotides: TGTGCCACGTCGGACAGGTACAGCTCTGGGGCCAACGTCCTGACTTTC.

Comments on this clonotype: With a much larger clone just one base away, this may be a read error. The V gene is TRBV5-1, the J gene TRBJ1-5, with D perhaps TRBD1 (5 bases). CDR3 length: 14 amino acids. The germline CDR1 and CDR2 sequences are SGHRS and YFSETQ. This CDR3 reads CDSSLDSLGQPQHF. The CDR3 nucleotides read TGCGACAGCAGTTTAGACAGCCTCGGGCAGCCCCAGCATTTT.

This clonotype came up many times. The rearrangement links TRBV20-1 to TRBJ2-6, with 8 bases identical to TRBD1. Germline assignment: CDR1 DFQATT and CDR2 SNEGSKA (reference sequence). After removal of 6 bases from V and 1 base from J, the junction contained 17 bases not matched to a gene. There are 19 residues in the CDR3. The CDR3, as DNA: TGCAGTGCGAGACAGTCTCGAAGGACAGGGAGTTCTGGGGCCAACGTCCTGACTTTC. Protein: CSARQSRRTGSSGANVLTF.

This clonotype was detected a few times. The chain combines TRBV2 with TRBJ1-2, with 8 bases fitting TRBD1. The germline gives CDR1 SNHLY, CDR2 FYNNEI. Trimming took 0 bases from V and 8 from J; bases not matched to a gene: 11. The CDR3 has 16 amino acids. The CDR3 reads CASSEAGGQVTGGYTF. In DNA form, the CDR3 reads TGTGCCAGCAGTGAAGCGGGGGGACAGGTGACTGGGGGCTACACCTTC.

In this sample, this clonotype turned up a few times. The chain joins TRBV5-1 to TRBJ2-1; D may be TRBD1 or TRBD2 (6 bases each). Germline-derived CDR1 and CDR2 are SGHRS and YFSETQ. The CDR3 covers 16 residues. The V end was cut by 2 bases, the J end by 1 base, with 13 bases between. The CDR3 here is CASSFTTGGSYNEQFF. In nucleotides, the CDR3 is TGCGCCAGCAGCTTCACGACAGGAGGGTCCTACAATGAGCAGTTCTTC.

This clonotype was detected only a few times. V is TRBV5-4 and J is TRBJ2-2, with TRBD2 identical over 7 bases. V lost 0 bases and J lost 2; bases outside the gene matches: 4. In germline, CDR1 is SGHNT, CDR2 YYREEE (reference sequence). CDR3 length: 16 residues. Written as DNA, the CDR3 is TGTGCCAGCAGCTTGGATCCGGGAGGCAACACCGGGGAGCTGTTTTTT. As protein: CASSLDPGGNTGELFF.

In its sample, this clonotype was seen many times. The chain employs TRBV10-2 and TRBJ2-5, with 9 bases matching TRBD1. CDR3 size: 14 residues. Trimming cost V 6 bases and J 5 bases; bases outside gene matches: 7. CDR1 is WSHSY, CDR2 SAAADI, per germline. Here the CDR3 DNA reads TGCGCCAGCAGCCTACCGGGACAGGGCGAGACCCAGTACTTC. Translated, it gives CASSLPGQGETQYF.

This clonotype was observed a handful of times. This rearrangement joins TRBV20-1 to TRBJ2-2; 8 bases map to TRBD2. The CDR3 sequence is 13 residues long. CDR1 and CDR2 from the germline V gene are DFQATT and SNEGSKA (reference sequence). The V segment lost 2 bases and the J segment 5 bases; nucleotides outside the gene matches: 1. The DNA of the CDR3 is TGCAGTGCTAGAAAGCGGGAGACCGGGGAGCTGTTTTTT. It codes for CSARKRETGELFF.

This clonotype has ten or more counts. The chain uses TRBV28 and TRBJ1-1; no definite D call. Trimming pared 8 bases from V and 0 bases from J, leaving 10 bases between. The CDR3 runs to 13 residues. The V gene's germline CDR1 is MDHEN and CDR2 SYDVKM. CDR3 coding DNA: TGTGCCAGCGGCAGACTCATGAACACTGAAGCTTTCTTT. As protein: CASGRLMNTEAFF.

This clonotype was detected ten times or more. The gene calls are TRBV29-1 and TRBJ2-3, with 10 bases aligning to TRBD2. After removal of 4 bases from V and 4 bases from J, the junction contained 8 bases not matched to a gene. Germline V lookup: CDR1 SQVTM, CDR2 ANQGSEA. The CDR3 extends over 15 amino acids. The CDR3 coding sequence is TGCAGCGTTGTGGGGCTAGCGGGAGATGCAGATACGCAGTATTTT. Protein sequence: CSVVGLAGDADTQYF.